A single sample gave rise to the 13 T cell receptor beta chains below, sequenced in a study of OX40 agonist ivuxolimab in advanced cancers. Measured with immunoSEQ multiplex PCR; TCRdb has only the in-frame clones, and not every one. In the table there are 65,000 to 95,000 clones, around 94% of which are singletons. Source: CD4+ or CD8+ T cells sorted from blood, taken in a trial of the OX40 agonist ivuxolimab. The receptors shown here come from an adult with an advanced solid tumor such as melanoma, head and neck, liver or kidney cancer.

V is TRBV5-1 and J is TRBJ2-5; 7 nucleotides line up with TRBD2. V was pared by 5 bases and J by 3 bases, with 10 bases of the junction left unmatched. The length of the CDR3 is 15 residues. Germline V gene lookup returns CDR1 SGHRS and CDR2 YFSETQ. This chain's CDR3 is CASRRAGSGKETQYF. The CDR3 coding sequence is TGCGCCAGCAGGCGAGCGGGAAGTGGAAAAGAGACCCAGTACTTC.

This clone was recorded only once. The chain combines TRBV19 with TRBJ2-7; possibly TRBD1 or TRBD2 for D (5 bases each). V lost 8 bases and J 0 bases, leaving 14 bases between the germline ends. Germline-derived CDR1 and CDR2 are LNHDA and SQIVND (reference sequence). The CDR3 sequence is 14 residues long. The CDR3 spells CASRGSRNSYEQYF. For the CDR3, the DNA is TGTGCCAGTCGGGGCTCACGAAACTCCTACGAGCAGTACTTC.

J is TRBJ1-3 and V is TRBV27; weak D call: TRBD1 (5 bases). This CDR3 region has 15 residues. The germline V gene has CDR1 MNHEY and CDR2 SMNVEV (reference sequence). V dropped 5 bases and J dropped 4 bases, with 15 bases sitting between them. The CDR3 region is CASSRWGSGGNTIYF. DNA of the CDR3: TGTGCCAGCAGTCGGTGGGGGTCCGGGGGAAACACCATATATTTT.

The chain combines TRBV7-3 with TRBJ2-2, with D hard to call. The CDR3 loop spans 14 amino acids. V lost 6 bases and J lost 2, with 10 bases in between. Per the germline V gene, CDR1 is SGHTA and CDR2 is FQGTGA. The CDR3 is CASRRQDNTGELFF. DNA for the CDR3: TGTGCCAGCAGGAGACAAGATAACACCGGGGAGCTGTTTTTT.

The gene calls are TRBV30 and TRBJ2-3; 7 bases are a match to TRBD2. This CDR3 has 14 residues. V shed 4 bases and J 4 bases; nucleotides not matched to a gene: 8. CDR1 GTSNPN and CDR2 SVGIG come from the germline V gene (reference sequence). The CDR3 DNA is TGTGCCTGGACTGATGCGGGAGCAGCAGATACGCAGTATTTT. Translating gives CAWTDAGAADTQYF.

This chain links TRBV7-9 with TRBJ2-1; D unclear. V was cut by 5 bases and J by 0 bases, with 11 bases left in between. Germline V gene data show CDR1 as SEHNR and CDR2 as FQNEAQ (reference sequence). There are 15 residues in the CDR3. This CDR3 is CASSRTTSSYNEQFF. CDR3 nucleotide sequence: TGTGCCAGCAGCCGAACTACGAGCTCCTACAATGAGCAGTTCTTC. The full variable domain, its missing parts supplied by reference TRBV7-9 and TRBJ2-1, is DTGVSQNPRHKITKRGQNVTFRCDPISEHNRLYWYRQTLGQGPEFLTYFQNEAQLEKSRLLSDRFSAERPKGSFSTLEIQRTEQGDSAMYLCASSRTTSSYNEQFFGPGTRLTVL.

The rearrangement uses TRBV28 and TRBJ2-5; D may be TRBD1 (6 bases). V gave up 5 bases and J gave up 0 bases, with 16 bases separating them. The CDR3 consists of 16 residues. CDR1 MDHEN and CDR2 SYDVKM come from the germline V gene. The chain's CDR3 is CASSKARGEDQETQYF. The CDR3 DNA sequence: TGTGCCAGCAGTAAAGCCAGGGGCGAGGACCAAGAGACCCAGTACTTC.

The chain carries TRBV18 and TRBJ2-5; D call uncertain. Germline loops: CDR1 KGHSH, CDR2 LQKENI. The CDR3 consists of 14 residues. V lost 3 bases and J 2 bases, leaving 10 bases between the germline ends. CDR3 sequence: CASSPGRRQETQYF. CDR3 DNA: TGTGCCAGCTCACCCGGACGGAGACAAGAGACCCAGTACTTC.

CDR3 DNA: TGCAGCCCTCAGAGTGACCCAGATACGCAGTATTTT. This codes for CSPQSDPDTQYF. The chain recombines TRBV29-1 with TRBJ2-3; D gene ambiguous. CDR1 SQVTM and CDR2 ANQGSEA come from the germline V gene. V gave up 8 bases and J gave up 4 bases, with 13 bases separating them. This CDR3 is 12 amino acids long.

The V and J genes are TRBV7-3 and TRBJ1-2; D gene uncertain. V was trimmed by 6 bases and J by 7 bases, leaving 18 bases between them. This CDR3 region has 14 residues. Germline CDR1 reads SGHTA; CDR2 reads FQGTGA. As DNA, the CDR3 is TGTGCCAGCAGTAACGGACCCTTGACGGGTGGCTACACCTTC. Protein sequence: CASSNGPLTGGYTF. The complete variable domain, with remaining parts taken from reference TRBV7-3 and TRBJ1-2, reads GAGVSQTPSNKVTEKGKYVELRCDPISGHTALYWYRQSLGQGPEFLIYFQGTGAADDSGLPNDRFFAVRPEGSVSTLKIQRTERGDSAVYLCASSNGPLTGGYTFGSGTRLTVV.

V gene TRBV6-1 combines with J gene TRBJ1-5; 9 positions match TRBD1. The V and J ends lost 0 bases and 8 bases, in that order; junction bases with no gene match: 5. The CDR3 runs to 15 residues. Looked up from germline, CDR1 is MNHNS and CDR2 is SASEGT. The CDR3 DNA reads TGTGCCAGCAGTGAAGCCATAAGGGACAGGGAGCCCCAGCATTTT. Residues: CASSEAIRDREPQHF.

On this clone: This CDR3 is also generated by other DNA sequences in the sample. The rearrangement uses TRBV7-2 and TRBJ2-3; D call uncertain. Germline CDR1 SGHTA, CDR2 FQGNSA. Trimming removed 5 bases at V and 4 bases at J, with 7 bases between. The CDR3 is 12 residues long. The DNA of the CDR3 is TGTGCCAGCAGCCAAGGCGCAGATACGCAGTATTTT. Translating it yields CASSQGADTQYF.

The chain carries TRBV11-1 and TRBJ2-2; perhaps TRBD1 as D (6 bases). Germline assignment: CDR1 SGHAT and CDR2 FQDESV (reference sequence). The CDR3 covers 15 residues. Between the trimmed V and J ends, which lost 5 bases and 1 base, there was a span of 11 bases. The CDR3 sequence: CASSNDRRNTGELFF. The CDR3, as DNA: TGTGCCAGCAGCAACGACAGGAGGAACACCGGGGAGCTGTTTTTT.